This entry features one T cell receptor (beta chain) sequence. Antigen: not known. Included in the TCR beta cDNA libraries were unique molecular identifiers. Some 500,000 cDNA molecules were recovered from an input of about 0.9 to 10 million T cells. TCRdb re-called the PCR reads with MiXCR, one entry per CDR3 protein. Seen here are almost 700,000 distinct CDR3 sequences, roughly three fifths observed once, and the top ten hold around 10%. Germline V gene data show CDR1 as MNHNS and CDR2 as SASEGT. V lost 10 bases and J lost 0, with 15 bases in between. CDR3 length equals 15 residues. This specimen comes from a study of post-analysis software for immune sequencing data. Study at large: Relapsing-remitting, secondary progressive and progressive-relapsing forms of multiple sclerosis all featured among disease courses. Regarding the study as a whole: Those with multiple sclerosis, the patient group, showed significantly lower normalized Chao1 diversity than controls. By F measure, samples from a shared preparation batch strongly co-clustered. Controls had lower frequencies than patients of about 5 TRBV segments, which included TRBV5-6, TRBV5-1 and TRBV20-1.

The source is a girl aged 2-10 years with multiple sclerosis. The genes are TRBV6-1 and TRBJ1-4, with a weak D call TRBD1 (5 bases). Sequencing was done on a sample of blood. This CDR3 reads CATGPPGATNEKLFF. The CDR3 DNA reads as TGTGCCACGGGACCCCCCGGGGCAACTAATGAAAAACTGTTTTTT.